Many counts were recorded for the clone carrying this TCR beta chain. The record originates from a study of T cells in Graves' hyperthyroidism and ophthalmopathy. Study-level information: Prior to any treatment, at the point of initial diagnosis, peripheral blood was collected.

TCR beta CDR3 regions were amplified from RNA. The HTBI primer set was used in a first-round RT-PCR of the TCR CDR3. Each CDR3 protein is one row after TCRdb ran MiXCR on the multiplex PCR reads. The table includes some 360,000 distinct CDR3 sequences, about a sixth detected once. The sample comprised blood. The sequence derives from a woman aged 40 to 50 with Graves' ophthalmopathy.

The CDR3 sequence: CATPPRGARYEQYF. DNA for the CDR3: TGTGCCACCCCGCCTAGGGGGGCAAGGTACGAGCAGTACTTC. The J gene is TRBJ2-7, the V gene TRBV24-1; perhaps D is TRBD1 or TRBD2 (6 bases each). CDR1 is KGHDR and CDR2 is SFDVKD in the germline V gene. The CDR3 length is 14 residues. Trimming took 9 bases from V and 4 from J, leaving 18 bases between them.